Presented here are 15 T cell receptor beta chains from one specimen sequenced in a study of cytomegalovirus exposure and HLA in healthy donors. PCR amplification relied on 60 Vbeta primers (plus 13 Jbeta primers). Only in-frame clones appear in the TCRdb table, and some are missing; sequencing was by immunoSEQ multiplex PCR. The sample has about 140,000 clones; 65% to 70% are singletons. Input material: PBMCs. All receptors derive from a human donor in good health.

This clone was seen more than once but under ten times. J is TRBJ2-7 and V is TRBV10-3; 7 bases fit TRBD2. The CDR3 contains 15 residues. The V gene end was trimmed by 0 bases and the J gene end by 2 bases; junction bases not matched to a gene: 4. Germline V gives CDR1 ENHRY, CDR2 SYGVKD. The CDR3 reads CAISESGGKTYEQYF. The CDR3 bases are TGTGCCATCAGTGAGTCGGGAGGGAAGACCTACGAGCAGTACTTC.

The genes are TRBV28 and TRBJ2-3; D is ambiguous. The germline V gene encodes CDR1 MDHEN and CDR2 SYDVKM. Trimming took 6 bases from V and 9 from J, leaving 16 bases between them. The CDR3 totals 13 residues. The CDR3 here is CASSPTPQRTQYF. In DNA form, the CDR3 reads TGTGCCAGCAGCCCGACACCCCAAAGAACGCAGTATTTT. The whole variable domain, remainder taken from reference TRBV28 and TRBJ2-3, is DVKVTQSSRYLVKRTGEKVFLECVQDMDHENMFWYRQDPGLGLRLIYFSYDVKMKEKGDIPEGYSVSREKKERFSLILESASTNQTSMYLCASSPTPQRTQYFGPGTRLTVL.

V gene TRBV7-9 combines with J gene TRBJ2-2; TRBD2 agrees at 13 bases. Trimming took 4 bases from V and 4 from J; bases not matched to a gene: 12. The CDR3 totals 19 residues. Germline CDR1 is SEHNR and CDR2 is FQNEAQ (reference sequence). Here the CDR3 DNA reads TGTGCCAGCAGCTCCTTAACTAGCGGGAGGGCCGTGGGCACCGGGGAGCTGTTTTTT. The encoded protein is CASSSLTSGRAVGTGELFF.

The chain employs TRBV5-6 and TRBJ2-5, with D unclear. The DNA end is more similar to TRBJ2-7, so the J call may be wrong. Germline V gene sequence: CDR1 SGHDT, CDR2 YYEEEE. The CDR3 contains 12 residues. CDR3 region: CASSLGTYEQYF. Written as DNA, the CDR3 is TGTGCCAGCAGCTTGGGTACCTACGAGCAGTACTTC.

The rearrangement uses TRBV19 and TRBJ1-5, with TRBD1 matching 8 bases. CDR1 is LNHDA, CDR2 SQIVND, per germline (reference sequence). V lost 7 bases, J lost 3 bases, and 8 bases stayed unmatched. This CDR3 region has 15 residues. The CDR3, as DNA: TGTGCCAGTATCCCGACAGGGGCGACCAATCAGCCCCAGCATTTT. It encodes CASIPTGATNQPQHF.

The chain joins TRBV5-4 to TRBJ1-6, with 10 positions matching TRBD1. CDR1 and CDR2 (germline): SGHNT, YYREEE (reference sequence). V shed 3 bases, J shed 6 bases, and the junction held 6 bases outside the gene matches. The CDR3 contains 16 residues. CDR3 amino acids: CASSWGTGELNSPLHF. CDR3 bases: TGTGCCAGCAGCTGGGGGACAGGGGAACTTAATTCACCCCTCCACTTT.

This clone was seen a handful of times. The V gene is TRBV5-1, the J gene TRBJ2-7; 8 bases are shared with TRBD1. Trimming took 4 bases from V and 3 from J; bases not matched to a gene: 6. Per the germline V gene, CDR1 is SGHRS and CDR2 is YFSETQ. The CDR3 totals 14 residues. CDR3 coding DNA: TGCGCCAGCAGCAAACGACAGGGGCGCTACGAGCAGTACTTC. It specifies CASSKRQGRYEQYF.

This CDR3 is CASSILTGTRGDTQYF. The CDR3 DNA is TGTGCCAGCAGTATCCTCACCGGGACCAGGGGAGATACGCAGTATTTT. The chain recombines TRBV28 with TRBJ2-3, with D possibly TRBD1 on 6 matching bases. Trimming left V 5 bases short and J 5 bases short, with 20 bases between. From germline, CDR1 is MDHEN and CDR2 SYDVKM. There are 16 residues in the CDR3.

This chain uses TRBV18 with TRBJ2-1; TRBD2 matches 14 bases. V lost 3 bases and J lost 8; bases outside the gene matches: 6. CDR1 KGHSH and CDR2 LQKENI come from the germline V gene. This CDR3 region has 16 residues. In nucleotides, the CDR3 is TGTGCCAGCTCACCGGGACTAGCGGGAGCCGGCGATGAGCAGTTCTTC. It encodes CASSPGLAGAGDEQFF.

This clone occurred once. The DNA for the CDR3 is TGTGCCAGCAGTACAGTCTCCGACACTGAAGCTTTCTTT. Translation: CASSTVSDTEAFF. This sequence joins TRBV6-1 and TRBJ1-1; D unclear. Germline assignment: CDR1 MNHNS and CDR2 SASEGT. Trimming took 5 bases from V and 3 from J, leaving 10 bases between them. CDR3 length equals 13 residues.

The rearrangement joins TRBV28 to TRBJ2-3; 8 bases line up with TRBD1. Germline CDR1 reads MDHEN; CDR2 reads SYDVKM. After removal of 5 bases from V and 5 bases from J, the junction contained 12 bases not matched to a gene. The CDR3 has 16 amino acids. CDR3 sequence: CASSRGPGQEVDTQYF. In nucleotides, the CDR3 is TGTGCCAGCAGTAGGGGCCCGGGACAGGAAGTAGATACGCAGTATTTT.

This clone was counted between two and nine times. The chain combines TRBV11-2 with TRBJ1-1, with 7 bases identical to TRBD1. Germline V gives CDR1 SGHAT, CDR2 FQNNGV. The CDR3 is 14 residues long. Trimming removed 5 bases from V and 0 bases from J; junction bases left unmatched: 3. The CDR3 DNA reads as TGTGCCAGCAGCATGACAGGGATGAACACTGAAGCTTTCTTT. It specifies CASSMTGMNTEAFF.

This rearrangement joins TRBV5-1 to TRBJ2-7; 10 positions agree with TRBD1. V was clipped by 0 bases and J by 5 bases; unmatched bases: 5. Germline values: CDR1 SGHRS, CDR2 YFSETQ. The CDR3 consists of 15 residues. The CDR3 loop reads CASSLAGTGVNEQYF. For the CDR3, the DNA is TGCGCCAGCAGCTTGGCCGGGACAGGGGTCAACGAGCAGTACTTC. The full variable domain, in which reference TRBV5-1 and TRBJ2-7 provide the parts outside the CDR3, is KAGVTQTPRYLIKTRGQQVTLSCSPISGHRSVSWYQQTPGQGLQFLFEYFSETQRNKGNFPGRFSGRQFSNSRSEMNVSTLELGDSALYLCASSLAGTGVNEQYFGPGTRLTVT.

V is TRBV7-9 and J is TRBJ2-2; TRBD1 aligns across 7 bases. The junction had 4 bases not matched to a gene; V was cut back by 2 bases and J by 4 bases. Germline values: CDR1 SEHNR, CDR2 FQNEAQ (reference sequence). The CDR3 is 15 residues long. The CDR3 nucleotides read TGTGCCAGCAGCTTATATCGGGACAGCACCGGGGAGCTGTTTTTT. It encodes CASSLYRDSTGELFF. Full variable domain (rest looked up from reference TRBV7-9 and TRBJ2-2): DTGVSQNPRHKITKRGQNVTFRCDPISEHNRLYWYRQTLGQGPEFLTYFQNEAQLEKSRLLSDRFSAERPKGSFSTLEIQRTEQGDSAMYLCASSLYRDSTGELFFGEGSRLTVL.

The J gene is TRBJ2-7, the V gene TRBV5-1; the D is unclear. This CDR3 has 13 residues. Germline loops: CDR1 SGHRS, CDR2 YFSETQ. The germline V and J ends were trimmed by 3 bases and 1 base, with 8 bases remaining between them. Here the CDR3 reads CASSSQVSYEQYF. The CDR3 DNA sequence: TGCGCCAGCAGCTCCCAGGTTTCCTACGAGCAGTACTTC.